The 28 T cell receptor beta chains below all came from one sample that was sequenced in a study of human CD8 memory T cell subsets. TCR beta libraries were made by UMI-labeled 5' RACE. Following a re-call of the 5' RACE reads, TCRdb has one entry per CDR3 protein and lacks DNA. This sample's clone table lists around 10,000 distinct CDR3 sequences. The sample taken for sequencing was CD8+ stem-like memory T cells (TSCM and TCM) sorted from PBMCs. The subset: stem-like memory CD8 T cells (TSTEM), CCR7+ PD-1- TIGIT-. The receptor set was obtained from a human donor in good health.

The chain links TRBV4-1 to TRBJ2-7; the TCRdb call, TRBD1, lacks DNA for checking. The germline V gene encodes CDR1 MGHRA and CDR2 YSYEKL. The CDR3 is 14 amino acids. CDR3 in amino acids: CASSFDRGTYEQYF.

The chain recombines TRBV7-8 with TRBJ2-7. This CDR3 comprises 14 residues. Germline CDR1 and CDR2: SGHVS and FQNEAQ. The CDR3 sequence: CASSLVGSSYEQYF.

J is TRBJ2-1 and V is TRBV5-4; no DNA is available, so the TRBD2 call from TCRdb remains unchecked. Germline CDR1 SGHNT, CDR2 YYREEE (reference sequence). The CDR3 is made up of 15 amino acids. This CDR3 reads CASSLVGLTYNEQFF.

The rearrangement links TRBV6-4 to TRBJ2-2; no DNA is available, so the TRBD1 call from TCRdb remains unchecked. Looked up from germline, CDR1 is MRHNA and CDR2 is SNTAGT. The CDR3 is made up of 13 amino acids. The CDR3 loop reads CASSGRGTGELFF.

CDR3 sequence: CASSVGGGLAGVETQYF. The chain uses TRBV7-3 and TRBJ2-5; as DNA is missing, the TRBD2 call by TCRdb cannot be tested. This CDR3 has 17 residues. Germline lookup yields CDR1 SGHTA and CDR2 FQGTGA.

The J gene is TRBJ2-7, the V gene TRBV7-8. The CDR3 consists of 13 residues. Germline loops: CDR1 SGHVS, CDR2 FQNEAQ. The CDR3 loop is CASSQSGTYEQYF.

V and J are TRBV4-1 and TRBJ2-7; TCRdb names TRBD1, which stays unverified in the absence of DNA. The CDR3 sequence is 15 residues long. The germline gives CDR1 MGHRA, CDR2 YSYEKL. Here the CDR3 reads CASSQAPGPSYEQYF.

The chain links TRBV7-3 to TRBJ2-5; TCRdb names TRBD2, which stays unverified in the absence of DNA. This CDR3 is built from 15 residues. Germline V CDR1 and CDR2: SGHTA, FQGTGA. CDR3 sequence: CASSSFSGPQETQYF.

The rearrangement joins TRBV28 to TRBJ1-1; lacking DNA, the TRBD1 call made by TCRdb goes unchecked. Per the germline V gene, CDR1 is MDHEN and CDR2 is SYDVKM. The CDR3 covers 17 residues. This CDR3 reads CASLSFMGQPRNTEAFF.

The chain uses TRBV30 and TRBJ1-1; TCRdb outputs TRBD1, but without DNA this stays unchecked. CDR3 length: 15 amino acids. Germline lookup yields CDR1 GTSNPN and CDR2 SVGIG (reference sequence). CDR3 in amino acids: CACLPDRGLYPEAFF. Complete variable domain (other parts from reference TRBV30 and TRBJ1-1): SQTIHQWPATLVQPVGSPLSLECTVEGTSNPNLYWYRQAAGRGLQLLFYSVGIGQISSEVPQNLSASRPQDRQFILSSKKLLLSDSGFYLCACLPDRGLYPEAFFGQGTRLTVV.

V gene TRBV7-3 combines with J gene TRBJ2-7; lacking DNA, the TRBD1 call made by TCRdb goes unchecked. The length of the CDR3 is 14 residues. Germline CDR1 is SGHTA and CDR2 is FQGTGA. This CDR3 is CASSLGQGAYEQYF.

The V call is TRBV20-1, the J call TRBJ1-6. There are 15 residues in the CDR3. Germline loops: CDR1 DFQATT, CDR2 SNEGSKA (reference sequence). The CDR3 is CSARDIQGDNSPLHF.

The chain uses TRBV9 and TRBJ2-3; TCRdb's D gene call, TRBD2, goes unchecked for lack of DNA. This CDR3 contains 19 residues. The germline V gene encodes CDR1 SGDLS and CDR2 YYNGEE. CDR3: CASSVGRASVTRGADTQYF.

The chain is built from TRBV7-3 and TRBJ2-4. CDR3 length: 15 residues. Germline V gene sequence: CDR1 SGHTA, CDR2 FQGTGA. The CDR3 is CASSLGSYSENIQYF. The variable domain in full, with the rest retrieved from reference TRBV7-3 and TRBJ2-4, is GAGVSQTPSNKVTEKGKYVELRCDPISGHTALYWYRQSLGQGPEFLIYFQGTGAADDSGLPNDRFFAVRPEGSVSTLKIQRTERGDSAVYLCASSLGSYSENIQYFGAGTRLSVL.

The genes are TRBV18 and TRBJ2-5; TCRdb selects TRBD2, and the lack of DNA leaves this call unchecked. The germline CDR1 and CDR2 sequences are KGHSH and LQKENI. The CDR3 runs to 16 residues. The CDR3 sequence is CASSGTSGSGGETQYF.

The V and J genes are TRBV6-4 and TRBJ1-2. Per germline, CDR1 MRHNA and CDR2 SNTAGT. The CDR3 loop spans 13 amino acids. The CDR3 spells CASKKTLDYGYTF.

The gene calls are TRBV7-9 and TRBJ2-7. This CDR3 is 13 amino acids long. From germline, CDR1 is SEHNR and CDR2 FQNEAQ (reference sequence). CDR3 region: CASSLPDSYEQYF.

V and J are TRBV18 and TRBJ1-4. Germline V gene lookup returns CDR1 KGHSH and CDR2 LQKENI. There are 16 residues in the CDR3. The CDR3 is CASSPPLTAPNEKLFF.

The CDR3 loop is CASSPTGGDTQYF. The chain uses TRBV12-3 or TRBV12-4 and TRBJ2-3. The CDR3 has 13 amino acids.

The V call is TRBV18, the J call TRBJ2-7. This CDR3 has 12 amino acids. Germline V CDR1 and CDR2: KGHSH, LQKENI. CDR3 loop: CASSPQDYEQYF.

The CDR3 sequence is CASSLARSTGSETQYF. This rearrangement joins TRBV7-9 to TRBJ2-5; TCRdb picks TRBD1, but there is no DNA to check that call. The CDR3 spans 16 residues. Germline CDR1 reads SEHNR; CDR2 reads FQNEAQ (reference sequence).

This chain uses TRBV19 with TRBJ2-2. Germline CDR1 LNHDA, CDR2 SQIVND (reference sequence). The CDR3 covers 15 residues. CDR3 sequence: CASSPGEFTTGELFF.

The CDR3: CASSSPGLAREQFF. The chain has TRBV7-9 and TRBJ2-1; TCRdb's D call, TRBD2, is unchecked because there is no DNA. CDR3 length: 14 residues. The germline CDR1 and CDR2 sequences are SEHNR and FQNEAQ (reference sequence).

The CDR3 here is CASSGLAGVGNGELFF. This chain connects TRBV4-1 to TRBJ2-2; TCRdb designates TRBD2, a call that cannot be tested without DNA. The CDR3 length is 16 residues. Germline lookup yields CDR1 MGHRA and CDR2 YSYEKL.

The chain joins TRBV7-6 to TRBJ2-7; with no DNA, the TCRdb D assignment of TRBD2 cannot be verified. Germline V gene sequence: CDR1 SGHVS, CDR2 FNYEAQ. This CDR3 contains 14 residues. CDR3 residues: CASSPLDSQNEQYF.

The chain joins TRBV4-3 to TRBJ2-7; without DNA, the TCRdb call of TRBD2 cannot be checked. The CDR3 has 15 residues. Germline loops: CDR1 LGHNA, CDR2 YSLEER. The CDR3 loop is CASSQGLAGIYEQYF.

The rearrangement links TRBV2 to TRBJ2-4; the D call of TRBD1 rests on TCRdb alone, since no DNA is present to check it. The CDR3 consists of 13 residues. The germline V gene has CDR1 SNHLY and CDR2 FYNNEI. The CDR3 region is CASREDRGDIQYF.

V and J are TRBV7-6 and TRBJ2-7; TCRdb selects TRBD1, and the lack of DNA leaves this call unchecked. CDR1 SGHVS and CDR2 FNYEAQ come from the germline V gene. The CDR3 runs 14 residues. CDR3: CVSSPVGESGEQYF.